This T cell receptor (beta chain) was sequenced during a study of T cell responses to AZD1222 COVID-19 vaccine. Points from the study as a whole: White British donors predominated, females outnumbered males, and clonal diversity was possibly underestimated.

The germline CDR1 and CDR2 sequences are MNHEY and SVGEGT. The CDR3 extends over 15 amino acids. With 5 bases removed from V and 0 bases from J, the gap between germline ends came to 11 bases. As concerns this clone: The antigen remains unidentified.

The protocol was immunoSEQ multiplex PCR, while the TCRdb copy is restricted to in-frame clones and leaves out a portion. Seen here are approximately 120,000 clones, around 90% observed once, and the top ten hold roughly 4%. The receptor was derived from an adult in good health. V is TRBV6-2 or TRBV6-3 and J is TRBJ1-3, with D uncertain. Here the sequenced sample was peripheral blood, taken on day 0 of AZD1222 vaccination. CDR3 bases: TGTGCCAGCAGTCGCTCCCCCGTCTCTGGAAACACCATATATTTT. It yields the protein CASSRSPVSGNTIYF.